The following is a T cell receptor beta chain sequence with its context. The antigen is not known. A read error may explain this, as a much larger clone is one base away. The investigators amplified TCR beta CDR3 regions from RNA transcripts. The primer set for the first-round RT-PCR of the TCR CDR3 was HTBI. TCRdb re-analysed the multiplex PCR reads in MiXCR, keeping a single row per CDR3 protein. The sample holds fewer than 550,000 distinct CDR3 sequences, less than 20% seen once. The germline V gene encodes CDR1 SGHTA and CDR2 FQGTGA. Trimming cost V 11 bases and J 1 base, with 15 bases left between them. CDR3 length: 14 residues. The data belong to a study of T cells in Graves' hyperthyroidism and ophthalmopathy. Study findings and constraints: Progression to ophthalmopathy was predicted a median of roughly seven months early.

This TCR was recovered from a young woman with Graves' hyperthyroidism. This chain links TRBV7-3 with TRBJ2-1, with D perhaps matching TRBD1 or TRBD2 (6 bases each). The sequenced sample consisted of blood. Written as DNA, the CDR3 is TGTGCCGCGTCCTGGGGGGCATCCTACAATGAGCAGTTCTTC. Translating it yields CAASWGASYNEQFF.